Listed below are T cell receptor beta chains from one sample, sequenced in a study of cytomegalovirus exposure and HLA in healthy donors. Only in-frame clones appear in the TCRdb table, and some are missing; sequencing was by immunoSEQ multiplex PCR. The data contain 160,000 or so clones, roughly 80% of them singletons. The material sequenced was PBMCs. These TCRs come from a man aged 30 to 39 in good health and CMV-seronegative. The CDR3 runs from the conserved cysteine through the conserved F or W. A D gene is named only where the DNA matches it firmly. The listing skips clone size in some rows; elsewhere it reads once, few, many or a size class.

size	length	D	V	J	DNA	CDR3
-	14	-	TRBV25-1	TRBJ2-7	TGTGCCAGCACCCCCAGGGGCAGGGGATACGAGCAGTACTTC	CASTPRGRGYEQYF
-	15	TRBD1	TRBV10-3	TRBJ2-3	TGTGCCATCAGTGACCTGACAGGGGGGACAGATACGCAGTATTTT	CAISDLTGGTDTQYF
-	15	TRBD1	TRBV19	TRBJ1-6	TGTGCCAGTGGGTTAGGGGGCAGCGTTAATTCACCCCTCCACTTT	CASGLGGSVNSPLHF
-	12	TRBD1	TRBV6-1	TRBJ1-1	TGTGCCAGCAGTGAAAGGGGGACAGAGGCTTTCTTT	CASSERGTEAFF
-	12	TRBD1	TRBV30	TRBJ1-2	TGTGCCTGGAGTGTAGGGGGCGATGGCTACACCTTC	CAWSVGGDGYTF
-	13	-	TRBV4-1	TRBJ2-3	TGCGCCAGCAGCCCCCCACTCTGGGAGACGCAGTATTTT	CASSPPLWETQYF
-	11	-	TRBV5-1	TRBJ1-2	TGCGCCAGCAGCTTGGGTAATGGCTACACCTTC	CASSLGNGYTF
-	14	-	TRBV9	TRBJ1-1	TGTGCCAGCAGCCCCTGGGACTTCTACACTGAAGCTTTCTTT	CASSPWDFYTEAFF
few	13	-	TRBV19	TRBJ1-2	TGTGCCAGTAGCCACAGGAGTAACTATGGCTACACCTTC	CASSHRSNYGYTF
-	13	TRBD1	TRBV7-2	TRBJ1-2	TGTGCCAGCAGAGAAACAGGGGTTCGTGGCTACACCTTC	CASRETGVRGYTF
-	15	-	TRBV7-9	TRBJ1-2	TGTGCCAGCAGCTTAGCGGGAGGGCCGGGCTATGGCTACACCTTC	CASSLAGGPGYGYTF
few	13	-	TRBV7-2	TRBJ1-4	TGTGCCAGCAGCTTATATATCTTTGAAAAACTGTTTTTT	CASSLYIFEKLFF
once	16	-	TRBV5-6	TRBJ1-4	TGTGCCAGCAGCCCTACTCCGACTGCAACTAATGAAAAACTGTTTTTT	CASSPTPTATNEKLFF